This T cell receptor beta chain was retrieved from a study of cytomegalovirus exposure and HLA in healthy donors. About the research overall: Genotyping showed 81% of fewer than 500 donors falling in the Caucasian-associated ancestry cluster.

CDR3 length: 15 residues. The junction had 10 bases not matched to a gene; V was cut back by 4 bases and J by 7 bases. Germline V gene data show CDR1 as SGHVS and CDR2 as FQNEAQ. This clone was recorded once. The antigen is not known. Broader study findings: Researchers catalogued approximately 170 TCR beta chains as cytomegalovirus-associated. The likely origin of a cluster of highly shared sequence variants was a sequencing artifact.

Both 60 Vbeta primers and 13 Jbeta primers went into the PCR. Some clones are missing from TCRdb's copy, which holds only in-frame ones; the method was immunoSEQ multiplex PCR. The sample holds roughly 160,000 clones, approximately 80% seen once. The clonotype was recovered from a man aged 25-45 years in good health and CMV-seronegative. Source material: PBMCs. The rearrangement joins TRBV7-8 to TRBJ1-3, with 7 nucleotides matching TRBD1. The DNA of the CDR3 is TGTGCCAGCAGCTCAAACCGAGGGGGCGGGAACACCATATATTTT. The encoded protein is CASSSNRGGGNTIYF.